This T cell receptor (beta chain) was identified in a study of blood T cell repertoires in COVID-19. Study in general: Spain, Italy and the United States supplied samples that represented acute and convalescent COVID-19. The cDNA or gDNA used as material had been derived from T cells, B-cell-depleted T cells, or PBMCs.

Seattle participants joined during active infection and were tracked over time. The method was immunoSEQ multiplex PCR; TCRdb's version includes in-frame clones alone and lacks a portion of them. The sample has more than 150,000 clones, roughly 89% seen once; the top ten hold around 13%. The CDR3 has 16 residues. Germline V gene data show CDR1 as MGHRA and CDR2 as YSYEKL. Unmatched junction bases numbered 12, after V lost 7 bases and J lost 4 bases. This clonotype was sampled from a woman between 65 and 79 years old with COVID-19, enrolled during active disease. Source material: peripheral blood. V and J are TRBV4-1 and TRBJ1-3, with TRBD1 matching over 8 bases. CDR3 nucleotide sequence: TGCGCCAGCACTACCAGGGTCCGGACAGGGGGAAACACCATATATTTT. As protein: CASTTRVRTGGNTIYF.